The rows below give T cell receptor beta chains drawn from one sample of a study of shared clonotypes between healthy human individuals. Profiled with immunoSEQ multiplex PCR; TCRdb holds only in-frame clones, not every one. The sample lists 950,000 to 1,300,000 clones, around 76% occurring once. Sequenced sample: memory CD4+ T cells sorted from blood. Receptors originate from a man between 18 and 29 years old in good health. CDR3s include the opening cysteine and the closing phenylalanine or tryptophan. A D gene is named only where the DNA matches it firmly. Where a row states a size, it is once, few, many or the class of an expanded clone; other rows omit it.

NA,TRBJ1-2,NA,TRBV5-4,TGTGCCAGCAGCTTGAGCGGACCTCCTAACTATGGCTACACCTTC,CASSLSGPPNYGYTF
TRBD1,TRBJ2-2,NA,TRBV19,TGTGCCAGTAGTATGGGGGACAGGGGGAGATCCGGGGAGCTGTTTTTT,CASSMGDRGRSGELFF
NA,TRBJ2-2,NA,TRBV19,TGTGCCACCCGTTCACAGGGCTCCGCCGGGGAGCTGTTTTTT,CATRSQGSAGELFF
NA,TRBJ1-2,NA,TRBV5-1,TGCGCCAGCAGCCAGGCCAGGGGAGATAACTATGGCTACACCTTC,CASSQARGDNYGYTF
NA,TRBJ1-2,NA,TRBV11-2,TGTGCCAGCAGCTTAAGTACAGGAGGAGGCTATGGCTACACCTTC,CASSLSTGGGYGYTF
NA,TRBJ2-1,many,TRBV11-1,TGTGCCAGCAGCTTCGGAGGGTTTTATATCGGGCCAGGTGAGCAGTTCTTC,CASSFGGFYIGPGEQFF
NA,TRBJ1-5,NA,TRBV5-1,TGCGCCAGCAGCAACGGGGGGAGCAATCAGCCCCAGCATTTT,CASSNGGSNQPQHF
NA,TRBJ2-1,NA,TRBV5-1,TGCGCCAGCAGCTCCGACGTGTCCTACAATGAGCAGTTCTTC,CASSSDVSYNEQFF
TRBD1,TRBJ2-1,NA,TRBV5-1,TGCGCCAGCAGCTTGGCGACAGGGGGGTACAATGAGCAGTTCTTC,CASSLATGGYNEQFF
TRBD1,TRBJ2-7,few,TRBV5-5,TGTGCCAGCAGAGAACCCGGGACAGGCTACGAGCAGTACTTC,CASREPGTGYEQYF
NA,TRBJ2-7,NA,TRBV7-6,TGTGCCAGCAGCCCCCCGCCGTGGCGACGTTACCCCACAAACTACGAGCAGTACTTC,CASSPPPWRRYPTNYEQYF
NA,TRBJ1-5,few,TRBV2,TGTGCCAGCAGTGACCAGATTGGAAATCAGCCCCAGCATTTT,CASSDQIGNQPQHF
NA,TRBJ1-1,NA,TRBV18,TGTGCCAGTCAAGACCGGGGGGCTACGAACACTGAAGCTTTCTTT,CASQDRGATNTEAFF
NA,TRBJ2-7,NA,TRBV9,TGTGCCAGCACCCGTGGGGCGAGCTCCTACGAGCAGTACTTC,CASTRGASSYEQYF
TRBD2,TRBJ2-5,few,TRBV5-8,TGTGCCAGCAGCTTGAGTAGCGGGGTGGTCCAAGAGACCCAGTACTTC,CASSLSSGVVQETQYF
TRBD2,TRBJ2-3,NA,TRBV7-2,TGTGCCAGCAGTCCAACTAGCGACTACACAGATACGCAGTATTTT,CASSPTSDYTDTQYF
TRBD2,TRBJ2-7,NA,TRBV18,TGTGCCAGCTCACCTCCGGGACTAGCGGTTGCCGAGCAGTACTTC,CASSPPGLAVAEQYF
NA,TRBJ2-3,NA,TRBV6-6,TGTGCCAGCAGACGGGACTCCACAGATACGCAGTATTTT,CASRRDSTDTQYF
TRBD1,TRBJ2-2,NA,TRBV11-3,TGTGCCAGCAGCTTATCGGGACAGACCGGGGAGCTGTTTTTT,CASSLSGQTGELFF
TRBD1,TRBJ2-5,NA,TRBV2,TGTGCCAGCAGTGACCACGGACAGGGGGCGGGTGAGACCCAGTACTTC,CASSDHGQGAGETQYF
NA,TRBJ2-7,NA,TRBV7-2,TGTGCCAGCAGCTTGGGGACCTACGAGCAGTACTTC,CASSLGTYEQYF
NA,TRBJ1-5,many,TRBV2,TGTGCCAGCAGTGACCAGAATAGAGACAATCAGCCCCAGCATTTT,CASSDQNRDNQPQHF
NA,TRBJ1-2,NA,TRBV18,TGTGCCAGCTCACCTCCCCTTCTATCTTATGGCTACACCTTC,CASSPPLLSYGYTF
TRBD2,TRBJ2-1,NA,TRBV5-1,TGCGCCAGCAGCCCGGAAGCGGGGGCATACAATGAGCAGTTCTTC,CASSPEAGAYNEQFF
NA,TRBJ2-1,NA,TRBV6-5,TGTGCCAGCAGTCAATTGGACCCAAACAATGAGCAGTTCTTC,CASSQLDPNNEQFF
NA,TRBJ1-4,NA,TRBV5-6,TGTGCCAGCAGCGTCCGGGGGCTCGGTGAAAAACTGTTTTTT,CASSVRGLGEKLFF
NA,TRBJ1-2,NA,TRBV5-6,TGTGCCAGCAGCTTGGGTCCCTCGAGTGGCTACACCTTC,CASSLGPSSGYTF
TRBD1,TRBJ2-7,NA,TRBV6-5,TGTGCCAGCAGCCCTCGACAGGGGGCCACCTACGAGCAGTACTTC,CASSPRQGATYEQYF
TRBD1,TRBJ1-6,NA,TRBV18,TGTGCCAGCTCACCTGGACAGGATAATAATTCACCCCTCCACTTT,CASSPGQDNNSPLHF
TRBD1,TRBJ1-1,NA,TRBV30,TGTGCCTGGAGCCAGGGGGCGAGGACTGAAGCTTTCTTT,CAWSQGARTEAFF
TRBD2,TRBJ2-1,once,TRBV27,TGTGCCAGCAGTCGAGCGGGGATCTACAATGAGCAGTTCTTC,CASSRAGIYNEQFF
NA,TRBJ1-1,NA,TRBV14,TGTGCCAGCAGCGTTGGTTCTGGGAACACTGAAGCTTTCTTT,CASSVGSGNTEAFF
NA,TRBJ2-7,few,TRBV9,TGTGCCAGCAGCGACCAGGGCTACGAGCAGTACTTC,CASSDQGYEQYF
TRBD2,TRBJ2-3,few,TRBV27,TGTGCCAGCAATAAAGAGAAGACACCCGGGACTAGTGGTACAGATACGCAGTATTTT,CASNKEKTPGTSGTDTQYF
NA,TRBJ1-1,many,TRBV11-2,TGTGCCAGCAGCTTCGACCCGGACGTTACGAACACTGAAGCTTTCTTT,CASSFDPDVTNTEAFF
NA,TRBJ2-7,NA,TRBV6-1,TGTGCCACCGTACACGGGACAACCTACGAGCAGTACTTC,CATVHGTTYEQYF
NA,TRBJ1-4,NA,TRBV7-2,TGTGCCAGCGGTAGGGGGGCTAATGAAAAACTGTTTTTT,CASGRGANEKLFF
TRBD2,TRBJ2-7,few,TRBV5-6,TGTGCCAGCAGCGAGGGACTAGCGGGGATCTACGAGCAGTACTTC,CASSEGLAGIYEQYF
TRBD2,TRBJ2-5,NA,TRBV10-1,TGCGCCAGCAGTGCGGGAGCGGGAGGCAGTGAGACCCAGTACTTC,CASSAGAGGSETQYF
NA,TRBJ1-6,few,TRBV7-2,TGTGCCAGCGGTGCGGGGAACAATTCACCCCTCCACTTT,CASGAGNNSPLHF
TRBD2,TRBJ2-5,NA,TRBV5-1,TGCGCCAGCAGCTCTGGACTAGCCCTGGGAGAGACCCAGTACTTC,CASSSGLALGETQYF
TRBD1,TRBJ2-5,NA,TRBV14,TGTGCCAGCAGCCGACCGGGACAGGGGAGCGCGACCCAGTACTTC,CASSRPGQGSATQYF
TRBD1,TRBJ1-2,NA,TRBV29-1,TGCAGCGTTGAGGGACCGGGACAGGGGGACTATGGCTACACCTTC,CSVEGPGQGDYGYTF
TRBD2,TRBJ2-4,NA,TRBV14,TGTGCCAGCAGCCAAGGGACTAGCGTCCCCGTAGACATTCAGTACTTC,CASSQGTSVPVDIQYF
NA,TRBJ1-1,NA,TRBV5-8,TGTGCCAGCAGCTCTAGGAACACTGAAGCTTTCTTT,CASSSRNTEAFF
TRBD2,TRBJ2-7,NA,TRBV9,TGTGCCAGCAGCGTACAAGCGGGGGGTTTTTACGAGCAGTACTTC,CASSVQAGGFYEQYF
NA,TRBJ1-1,NA,TRBV28,TGTGCCAGCAGTTTATACACTGAAGCTTTCTTT,CASSLYTEAFF
NA,TRBJ1-2,NA,TRBV9,TGTGCCAGCAGCGGGACCTCCCCTGGGGACTATGGCTACACCTTC,CASSGTSPGDYGYTF
NA,TRBJ1-1,once,TRBV7-3,TGTGCCAGCAGCTTTTCTCCCTCCTCCACTGAAGCTTTCTTT,CASSFSPSSTEAFF
NA,TRBJ1-2,NA,TRBV9,TGTGCCAGCAGCGTAAATGGAGGGTTAAACTATGGCTACACCTTC,CASSVNGGLNYGYTF
TRBD1,TRBJ1-4,NA,TRBV30,TGTGCCTGGAGTACAGGGGGCATAGCTAATGAAAAACTGTTTTTT,CAWSTGGIANEKLFF
NA,TRBJ2-1,NA,TRBV30,TGTGCCTGGAGGACGTGGAATGAGCAGTTCTTC,CAWRTWNEQFF